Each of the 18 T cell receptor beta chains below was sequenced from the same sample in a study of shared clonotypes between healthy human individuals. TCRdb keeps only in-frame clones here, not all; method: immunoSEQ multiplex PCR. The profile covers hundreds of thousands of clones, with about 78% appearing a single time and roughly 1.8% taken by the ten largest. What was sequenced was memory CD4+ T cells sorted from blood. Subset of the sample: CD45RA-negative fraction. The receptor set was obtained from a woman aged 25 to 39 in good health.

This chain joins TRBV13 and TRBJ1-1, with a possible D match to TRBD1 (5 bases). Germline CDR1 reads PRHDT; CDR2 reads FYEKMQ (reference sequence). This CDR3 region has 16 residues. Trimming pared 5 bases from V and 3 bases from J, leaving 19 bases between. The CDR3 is CASSPPIWGSDTEAFF. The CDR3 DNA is TGTGCCAGCAGCCCGCCAATCTGGGGGTCGGACACTGAAGCTTTCTTT.

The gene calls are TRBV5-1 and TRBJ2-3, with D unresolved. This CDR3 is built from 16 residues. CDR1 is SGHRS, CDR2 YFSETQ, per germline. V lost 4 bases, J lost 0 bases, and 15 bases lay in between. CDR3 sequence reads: CASSNRASVSTDTQYF. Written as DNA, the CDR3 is TGCGCCAGCAGCAACCGAGCGTCGGTCAGCACAGATACGCAGTATTTT. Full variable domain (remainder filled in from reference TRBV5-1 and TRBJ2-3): KAGVTQTPRYLIKTRGQQVTLSCSPISGHRSVSWYQQTPGQGLQFLFEYFSETQRNKGNFPGRFSGRQFSNSRSEMNVSTLELGDSALYLCASSNRASVSTDTQYFGPGTRLTVL.

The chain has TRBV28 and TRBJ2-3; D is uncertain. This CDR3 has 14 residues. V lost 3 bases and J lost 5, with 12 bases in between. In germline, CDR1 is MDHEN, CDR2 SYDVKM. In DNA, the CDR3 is TGTGCCAGCAGTTTCGGTTTTAGTGGAGATACGCAGTATTTT. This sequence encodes CASSFGFSGDTQYF.

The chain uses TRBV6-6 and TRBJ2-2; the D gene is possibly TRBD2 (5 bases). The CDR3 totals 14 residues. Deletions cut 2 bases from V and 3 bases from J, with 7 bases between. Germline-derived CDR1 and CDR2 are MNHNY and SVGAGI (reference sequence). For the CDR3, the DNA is TGTGCCAGCAGTTACGGAGGAGACACCGGGGAGCTGTTTTTT. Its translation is CASSYGGDTGELFF.

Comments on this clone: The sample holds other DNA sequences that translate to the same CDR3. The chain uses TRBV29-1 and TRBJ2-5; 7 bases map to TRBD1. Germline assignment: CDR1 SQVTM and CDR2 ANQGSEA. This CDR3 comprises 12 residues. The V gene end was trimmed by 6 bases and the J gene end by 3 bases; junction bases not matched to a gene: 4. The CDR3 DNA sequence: TGCAGCGTAGCCGGACAGGAAGAGACCCAGTACTTC. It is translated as CSVAGQEETQYF.

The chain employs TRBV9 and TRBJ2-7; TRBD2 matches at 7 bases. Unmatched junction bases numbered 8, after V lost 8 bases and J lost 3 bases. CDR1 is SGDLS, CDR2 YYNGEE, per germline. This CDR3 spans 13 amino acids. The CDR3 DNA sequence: TGTGCCAGAAGAGGGGAGGGGATCTACGAGCAGTACTTC. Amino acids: CARRGEGIYEQYF.

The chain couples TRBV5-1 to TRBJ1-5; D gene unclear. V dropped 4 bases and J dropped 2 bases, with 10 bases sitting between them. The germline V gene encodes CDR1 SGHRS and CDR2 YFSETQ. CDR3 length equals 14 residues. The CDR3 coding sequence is TGCGCCAGCAGCGTTGACGGGCGCAATCAGCCCCAGCATTTT. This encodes CASSVDGRNQPQHF.

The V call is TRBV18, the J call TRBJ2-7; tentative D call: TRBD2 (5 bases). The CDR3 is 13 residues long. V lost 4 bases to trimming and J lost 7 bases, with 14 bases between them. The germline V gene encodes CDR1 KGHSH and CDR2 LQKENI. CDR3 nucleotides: TGTGCCAGCTCACTCCAGAGCGGAAGGGAGCAGTACTTC. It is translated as CASSLQSGREQYF.

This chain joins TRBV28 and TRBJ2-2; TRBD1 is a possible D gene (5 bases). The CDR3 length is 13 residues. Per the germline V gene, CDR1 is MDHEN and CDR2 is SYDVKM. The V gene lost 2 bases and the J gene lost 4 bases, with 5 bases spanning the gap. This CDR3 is CASSLQGTGELFF. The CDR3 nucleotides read TGTGCCAGCAGTTTACAGGGCACCGGGGAGCTGTTTTTT.

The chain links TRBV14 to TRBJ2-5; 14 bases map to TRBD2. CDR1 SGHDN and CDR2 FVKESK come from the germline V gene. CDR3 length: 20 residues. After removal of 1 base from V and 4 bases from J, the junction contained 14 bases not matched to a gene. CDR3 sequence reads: CASSQGLYGTSGRWGETQYF. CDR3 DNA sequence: TGTGCCAGCAGCCAAGGCTTGTATGGGACTAGCGGGAGATGGGGAGAGACCCAGTACTTC.

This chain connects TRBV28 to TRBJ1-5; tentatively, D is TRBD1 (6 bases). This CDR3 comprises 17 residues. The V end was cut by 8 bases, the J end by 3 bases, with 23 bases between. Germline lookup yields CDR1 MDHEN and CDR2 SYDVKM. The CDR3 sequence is CASDTELGQINNQPQHF. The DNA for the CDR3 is TGTGCCAGCGACACTGAGTTAGGACAGATCAACAATCAGCCCCAGCATTTT.

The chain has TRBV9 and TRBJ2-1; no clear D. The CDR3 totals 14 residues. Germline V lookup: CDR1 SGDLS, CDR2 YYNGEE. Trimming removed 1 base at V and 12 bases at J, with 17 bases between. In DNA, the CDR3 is TGTGCCAGCAGCGTACTCCAAGACCCCTCCCCGCAGTTCTTC. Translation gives CASSVLQDPSPQFF.

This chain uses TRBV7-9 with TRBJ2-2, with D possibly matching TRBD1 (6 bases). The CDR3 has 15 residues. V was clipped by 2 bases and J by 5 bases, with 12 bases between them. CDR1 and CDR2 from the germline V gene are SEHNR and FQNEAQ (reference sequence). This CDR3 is CASSLPGQSTGELFF. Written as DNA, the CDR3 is TGTGCCAGCAGCTTACCGGGACAATCAACCGGGGAGCTGTTTTTT.

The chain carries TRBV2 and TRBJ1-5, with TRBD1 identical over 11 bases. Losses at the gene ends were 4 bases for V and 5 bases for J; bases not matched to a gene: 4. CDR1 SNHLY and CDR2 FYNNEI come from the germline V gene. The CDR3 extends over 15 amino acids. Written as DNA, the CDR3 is TGTGCCAGCAGTGGGGACAGGGGGAGTTATCAGCCCCAGCATTTT. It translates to CASSGDRGSYQPQHF.

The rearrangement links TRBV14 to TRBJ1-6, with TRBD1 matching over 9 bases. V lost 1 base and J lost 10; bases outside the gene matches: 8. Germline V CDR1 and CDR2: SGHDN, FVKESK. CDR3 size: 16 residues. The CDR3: CASSQGVGTGRSPLHF. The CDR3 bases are TGTGCCAGCAGCCAAGGCGTCGGGACAGGGAGGTCACCCCTCCACTTT.

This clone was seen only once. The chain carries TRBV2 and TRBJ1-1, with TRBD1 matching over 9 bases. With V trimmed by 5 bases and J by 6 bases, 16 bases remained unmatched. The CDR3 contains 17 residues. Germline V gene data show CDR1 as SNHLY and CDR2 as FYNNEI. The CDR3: CASSLQPGQGETAEAFF. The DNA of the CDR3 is TGTGCCAGCAGTTTACAACCGGGACAGGGTGAGACCGCTGAAGCTTTCTTT.

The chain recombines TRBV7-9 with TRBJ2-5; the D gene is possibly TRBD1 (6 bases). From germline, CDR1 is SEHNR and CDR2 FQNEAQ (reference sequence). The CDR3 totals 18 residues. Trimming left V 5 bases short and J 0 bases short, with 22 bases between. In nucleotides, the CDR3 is TGTGCCAGCAGCCAACTGGGGACCGGGACAAAAAACCAAGAGACCCAGTACTTC. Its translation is CASSQLGTGTKNQETQYF.

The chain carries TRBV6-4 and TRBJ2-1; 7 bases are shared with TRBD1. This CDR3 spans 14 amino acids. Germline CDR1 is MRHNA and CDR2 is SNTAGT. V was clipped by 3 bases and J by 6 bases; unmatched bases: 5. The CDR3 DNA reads TGTGCCAGCAGTGAGAGGGGGCGAAGCAATGAGCAGTTCTTC. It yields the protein CASSERGRSNEQFF.